These 27 T cell receptor beta chains were all obtained from the same sample, sequenced in a study of blood T cell repertoires in COVID-19 (dated by TCRdb to about 2020). Library preparation employed the immunoSEQ multiplex PCR assay. Entries here come from immuneACCESS through TCRdb and include only in-frame sequences with V and J called. Some clones fail to appear in such tables; in the studies checked, an unresolved V gene covers under half of the shortfall, and the cause of the remainder is unknown. A total of 110,000 to 150,000 clones appear in this sample, roughly 80% of them only once. The ten largest clonotypes hold about 3.5% of the sample. Source material: peripheral blood. The origin of the receptors is a man in his 70s who had recovered from COVID-19.

The rearrangement links TRBV6-1 to TRBJ2-7, with a weak D call TRBD1 (5 bases). The germline V gene encodes CDR1 MNHNS and CDR2 SASEGT. The CDR3 runs to 13 residues. The V gene lost 3 bases and the J gene lost 2 bases, with 8 bases spanning the gap. The CDR3 loop reads CASSELGPYEQYF. CDR3 in DNA: TGTGCCAGCAGTGAGTTGGGGCCCTACGAGCAGTACTTC.

Relative to its sample, this clone is large. The chain couples TRBV7-9 to TRBJ1-2; 11 positions match TRBD1. The CDR3 contains 15 residues. The ends lost 5 bases at V and 4 bases at J; junction bases unmatched: 6. Germline CDR1 SEHNR, CDR2 FQNEAQ (reference sequence). This CDR3 is CASSEDRGRVYGYTF. CDR3 DNA sequence: TGTGCCAGCAGCGAGGACAGGGGGCGAGTCTATGGCTACACCTTC.

The chain is built from TRBV27 and TRBJ1-5; a weak D match, TRBD1 (6 bases). The CDR3 has 14 amino acids. Trimming stripped 3 bases from V and 6 bases from J, with 12 bases between. Germline V gives CDR1 MNHEY, CDR2 SMNVEV (reference sequence). For the CDR3, the DNA is TGTGCCAGCAGTTTGGGGGGGGCGGGTCAGCCCCAGCATTTT. This codes for CASSLGGAGQPQHF.

This clone was seen once. The chain employs TRBV19 and TRBJ2-2; 8 bases fit TRBD2. Germline assignment: CDR1 LNHDA and CDR2 SQIVND (reference sequence). CDR3 length: 16 amino acids. The junction had 8 bases not matched to a gene; V was cut back by 3 bases and J by 5 bases. CDR3 region: CASSIEAGVGTGELFF. CDR3 DNA: TGTGCCAGTAGTATCGAAGCGGGAGTTGGGACCGGGGAGCTGTTTTTT.

A note on this clone: Different DNA sequences within this sample yield the same CDR3. CDR3 coding DNA: TGTGCCAGCACGGGCTCTGGGGCCAACGTCCTGACTTTC. Protein product: CASTGSGANVLTF. The chain couples TRBV2 to TRBJ2-6; no reliable D call. This CDR3 is 13 amino acids long. The V end was cut by 7 bases, the J end by 0 bases, with 4 bases between. The germline V gene encodes CDR1 SNHLY and CDR2 FYNNEI. The full variable domain, rest sourced from reference TRBV2 and TRBJ2-6, is EPEVTQTPSHQVTQMGQEVILRCVPISNHLYFYWYRQILGQKVEFLVSFYNNEISEKSEIFDDQFSVERPDGSNFTLKIRSTKLEDSAMYFCASTGSGANVLTFGAGSRLTVL.

The V call is TRBV6-2 or TRBV6-3, the J call TRBJ2-1; 11 nucleotides match TRBD2. This CDR3 spans 17 amino acids. The V segment lost 2 bases and the J segment 0 bases; nucleotides outside the gene matches: 3. The germline V gene encodes CDR1 MNHEY and CDR2 SVGEGT. CDR3 in amino acids: CASSYQGLADSYNEQFF. The DNA for the CDR3 is TGTGCCAGCAGTTACCAGGGACTAGCGGACTCCTACAATGAGCAGTTCTTC.

This clone appeared a single time. This chain links TRBV15 with TRBJ2-5; the match to TRBD2 covers 7 bases. This CDR3 contains 13 residues. V shed 3 bases, J shed 5 bases, and the junction held 3 bases outside the gene matches. CDR1 is LNHNV and CDR2 is YYDKDF in the germline V gene (reference sequence). The CDR3 DNA is TGTGCCACCAGCAGGGGAGGGGCTGAGACCCAGTACTTC. Translation gives CATSRGGAETQYF.

This clone has only one observation. J is TRBJ2-1 and V is TRBV5-4; 7 nucleotides line up with TRBD2. V was clipped by 0 bases and J by 8 bases; unmatched bases: 8. Germline assignment: CDR1 SGHNT and CDR2 YYREEE (reference sequence). This CDR3 spans 15 amino acids. CDR3 DNA sequence: TGTGCCAGCAGCTTGGCGGGGAGGGGATTCTATGAGCAGTTCTTC. This encodes CASSLAGRGFYEQFF.

This clone was seen once. The chain has TRBV9 and TRBJ2-1; 9 bases map to TRBD2. From germline, CDR1 is SGDLS and CDR2 YYNGEE. The CDR3 sequence is 16 residues long. V shed 1 base and J 7 bases; nucleotides not matched to a gene: 9. CDR3 nucleotides: TGTGCCAGCAGCGTAAAATCTAGCGGGACAGATAATGAGCAGTTCTTC. It encodes CASSVKSSGTDNEQFF.

The chain links TRBV5-1 to TRBJ1-1; D uncertain. From germline, CDR1 is SGHRS and CDR2 YFSETQ. This CDR3 is 16 amino acids long. V gave up 0 bases and J gave up 1 base, with 13 bases separating them. The CDR3 reads CASSLVENRRNTEAFF. The CDR3 nucleotides are TGCGCCAGCAGCTTGGTAGAAAACCGAAGGAACACTGAAGCTTTCTTT.

This clone has just one count. The chain carries TRBV5-4 and TRBJ2-1, with a possible D match to TRBD2 (7 bases). Germline loops: CDR1 SGHNT, CDR2 YYREEE (reference sequence). The CDR3 has 15 residues. The V end was cut by 4 bases, the J end by 7 bases, with 18 bases between. CDR3 residues: CASSPMEGGGNEQFF. In DNA, the CDR3 is TGTGCCAGCAGCCCGATGGAGGGGGGAGGGAATGAGCAGTTCTTC.

There are many counts of this clone. The chain employs TRBV30 and TRBJ1-2, with a weak D call TRBD1 (6 bases). CDR3 size: 15 residues. The V end was cut by 0 bases, the J end by 5 bases, with 16 bases between. Germline assignment: CDR1 GTSNPN and CDR2 SVGIG (reference sequence). The CDR3 loop is CAWSVGGGLGYGYTF. The DNA for the CDR3 is TGTGCCTGGAGTGTCGGCGGGGGGCTAGGGTATGGCTACACCTTC.

The chain employs TRBV3-1 (or the pseudogene TRBV3-2) and TRBJ2-7; D gene unclear. Trimming removed 0 bases from V and 9 bases from J, with 12 bases in between. The CDR3 has 13 residues. The V gene's germline CDR1 is LGHDT and CDR2 YNNKEL (reference sequence). CDR3: CASSQELISGQYF. CDR3 DNA sequence: TGTGCCAGCAGCCAAGAATTGATCTCGGGGCAGTACTTC.

For the CDR3, the DNA is TGTGCCAGCTCACAGGACTCCCTCCTCTACGAGCAGTACTTC. This sequence encodes CASSQDSLLYEQYF. The chain couples TRBV18 to TRBJ2-7; D might be TRBD2 (5 bases). The CDR3 spans 14 residues. Trimming removed 4 bases at V and 3 bases at J, with 13 bases between. Germline V CDR1 and CDR2: KGHSH, LQKENI.

This clone appeared a single time. The chain recombines TRBV5-1 with TRBJ2-3; 15 bases are a match to TRBD2. Unmatched junction bases numbered 1, after V lost 2 bases and J lost 6 bases. This CDR3 has 15 amino acids. Germline V CDR1 and CDR2: SGHRS, YFSETQ. Written as DNA, the CDR3 is TGCGCCAGCAGCTTCGGGACTAGCGGGGGGGATACGCAGTATTTT. This encodes CASSFGTSGGDTQYF.

This chain connects TRBV21-1 to TRBJ2-7; TRBD1 reflects the table's D call only, with no check against the DNA. TRBV21-1 is annotated as a pseudogene. There are 15 residues in the CDR3. CDR3 nucleotide sequence: TGTGCCAGCAGCAAATTCGAGACAGGGTTTTACGAGCAGTACTTC. This sequence encodes CASSKFETGFYEQYF.

The chain has TRBV7-2 and TRBJ1-6; D perhaps matches TRBD1 (6 bases). The CDR3 extends over 14 amino acids. V lost 2 bases, J lost 10 bases, and 12 bases lay in between. Germline CDR1 reads SGHTA; CDR2 reads FQGNSA. The CDR3 reads CASSLTRQASPLHF. CDR3 sequence (DNA): TGTGCCAGCAGCTTAACGAGACAGGCATCACCCCTCCACTTT.

This clone was counted only a few times. The CDR3 protein is CASSLWASGRENIQYF. In DNA, the CDR3 is TGTGCCAGCAGCTTATGGGCTAGCGGGAGGGAAAACATTCAGTACTTC. The chain couples TRBV7-2 to TRBJ2-4; 12 bases fit TRBD2. The germline V gene has CDR1 SGHTA and CDR2 FQGNSA. The length of the CDR3 is 16 residues. Trimming removed 2 bases from V and 5 bases from J; junction bases left unmatched: 4.

This sequence joins TRBV18 and TRBJ2-3; TRBD2 matches at 7 bases. This CDR3 has 14 amino acids. From germline, CDR1 is KGHSH and CDR2 LQKENI. The J segment lost 4 bases and the V segment lost 0 bases, leaving 1 base of the junction unmatched. CDR3 bases: TGTGCCAGCTCACCACCAGGGAGGGCAGATACGCAGTATTTT. This sequence encodes CASSPPGRADTQYF. Filled out from reference TRBV18 and TRBJ2-3, the complete variable domain reads NAGVMQNPRHLVRRRGQEARLRCSPMKGHSHVYWYRQLPEEGLKFMVYLQKENIIDESGMPKERFSAEFPKEGPSILRIQQVVRGDSAAYFCASSPPGRADTQYFGPGTRLTVL.

V gene TRBV18 combines with J gene TRBJ1-1; D is ambiguous. Germline values: CDR1 KGHSH, CDR2 LQKENI. The length of the CDR3 is 15 residues. The germline V and J ends were trimmed by 2 bases and 0 bases, with 10 bases remaining between them. The CDR3 bases are TGTGCCAGCTCACCAGGGCCGGAATTGAACACTGAAGCTTTCTTT. Amino acid sequence: CASSPGPELNTEAFF. Based on the CDR3 plus reference TRBV18 and TRBJ1-1, the full variable domain is NAGVMQNPRHLVRRRGQEARLRCSPMKGHSHVYWYRQLPEEGLKFMVYLQKENIIDESGMPKERFSAEFPKEGPSILRIQQVVRGDSAAYFCASSPGPELNTEAFFGQGTRLTVV.

The chain is built from TRBV28 and TRBJ2-3, with TRBD2 matching over 8 bases. CDR1 is MDHEN and CDR2 is SYDVKM in the germline V gene. The trim removed 3 bases at V and 0 bases at J, leaving 17 bases unmatched. The CDR3 loop spans 20 amino acids. CDR3 amino acids: CASSFESSGYIFTSTDTQYF. The CDR3 bases are TGTGCCAGCAGTTTTGAGTCTAGCGGGTACATTTTTACTAGCACAGATACGCAGTATTTT.

This clone was seen repeatedly, ten times or more. The J gene is TRBJ1-5, the V gene TRBV2; D uncertain. Germline V CDR1 and CDR2: SNHLY, FYNNEI. The V end lost 5 bases, the J end lost 7 bases, and 12 bases lay between the germline ends. The CDR3 totals 13 residues. The CDR3 here is CASSREGSQPQHF. In DNA form, the CDR3 reads TGTGCCAGCAGTAGGGAGGGTAGCCAGCCCCAGCATTTT.

The V call is TRBV2, the J call TRBJ2-7, with D perhaps matching TRBD2 (7 bases). Germline V CDR1 and CDR2: SNHLY, FYNNEI. CDR3 size: 12 residues. Trimming left V 7 bases short and J 6 bases short, with 13 bases between. The CDR3 reads CASTEGGLEQYF. The DNA for the CDR3 is TGTGCCAGCACTGAGGGGGGGCTCGAGCAGTACTTC.

CDR3 bases: TGTGCCAGCAGCCTACCTGACCCACAGGGAGTAGGTGGAAACACCATATATTTT. Translation gives CASSLPDPQGVGGNTIYF. The chain links TRBV7-9 to TRBJ1-3; D perhaps matches TRBD1 (6 bases). CDR3 length: 18 amino acids. Trimming left V 5 bases short and J 3 bases short, with 23 bases between. Germline CDR1 SEHNR, CDR2 FQNEAQ (reference sequence).

The V call is TRBV24-1, the J call TRBJ1-1; perhaps TRBD1 as D (5 bases). V lost 6 bases to trimming and J lost 5 bases, with 12 bases between them. This CDR3 has 13 amino acids. From germline, CDR1 is KGHDR and CDR2 SFDVKD. The CDR3 region is CATSTREGTEAFF. The DNA for the CDR3 is TGTGCCACCAGTACCAGGGAAGGGACTGAAGCTTTCTTT.

The table lists this clone with a few counts. V usage is TRBV7-2 and J usage is TRBJ2-5; a weak D match, TRBD2 (6 bases). Germline lookup yields CDR1 SGHTA and CDR2 FQGNSA. The length of the CDR3 is 15 residues. Trimming took off 1 base at V and 1 base at J, with 10 bases between the two ends. The chain's CDR3 is CASSLGSGVQETQYF. CDR3 nucleotide sequence: TGTGCCAGCAGCTTAGGTTCGGGGGTCCAAGAGACCCAGTACTTC.

The J gene is TRBJ2-3, the V gene TRBV11-2, with D tentatively TRBD2 (6 bases). The CDR3 totals 14 residues. Germline V gene sequence: CDR1 SGHAT, CDR2 FQNNGV. V was shortened by 1 base and J by 4 bases, with 9 bases between the two germline ends. The DNA of the CDR3 is TGTGCCAGCAGCTTAGGCGGGACCCCAGATACGCAGTATTTT. Protein: CASSLGGTPDTQYF.